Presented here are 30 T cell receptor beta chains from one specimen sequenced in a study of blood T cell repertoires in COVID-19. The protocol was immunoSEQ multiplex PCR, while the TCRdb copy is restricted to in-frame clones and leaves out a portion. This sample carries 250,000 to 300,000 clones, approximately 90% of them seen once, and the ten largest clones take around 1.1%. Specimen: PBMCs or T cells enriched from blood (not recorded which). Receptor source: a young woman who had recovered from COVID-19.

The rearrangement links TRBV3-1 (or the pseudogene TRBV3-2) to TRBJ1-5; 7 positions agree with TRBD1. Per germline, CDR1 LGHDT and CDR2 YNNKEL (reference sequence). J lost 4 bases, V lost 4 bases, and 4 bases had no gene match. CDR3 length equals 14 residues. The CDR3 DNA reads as TGTGCCAGCAGCCCCTCGACAGGGAATCAGCCCCAGCATTTT. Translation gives CASSPSTGNQPQHF.

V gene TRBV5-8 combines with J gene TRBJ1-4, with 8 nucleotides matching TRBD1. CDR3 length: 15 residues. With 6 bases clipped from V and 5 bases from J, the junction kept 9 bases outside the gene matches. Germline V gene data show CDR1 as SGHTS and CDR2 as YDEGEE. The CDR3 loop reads CASITTGTGNEKLFF. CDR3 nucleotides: TGTGCCAGCATTACTACCGGGACAGGAAATGAAAAACTGTTTTTT.

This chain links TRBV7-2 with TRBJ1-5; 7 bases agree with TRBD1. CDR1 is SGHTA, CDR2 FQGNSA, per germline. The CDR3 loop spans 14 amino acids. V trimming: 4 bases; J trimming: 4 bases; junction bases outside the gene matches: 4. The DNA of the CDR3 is TGTGCCAGCAGCTCAAGGGACAGAAATCAGCCCCAGCATTTT. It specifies CASSSRDRNQPQHF.

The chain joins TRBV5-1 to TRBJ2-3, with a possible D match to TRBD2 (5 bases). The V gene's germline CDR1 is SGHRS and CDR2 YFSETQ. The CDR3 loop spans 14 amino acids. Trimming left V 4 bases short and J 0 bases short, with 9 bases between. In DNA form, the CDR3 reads TGCGCCAGCAGCCGGGAAGGGAGCACAGATACGCAGTATTTT. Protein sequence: CASSREGSTDTQYF.

CDR3 nucleotide sequence: TGTGCCAGAAGCTCTTGGAGATTGCGGGAGGGCCCCCTCCAAGAGACCCAGTACTTC. Translating gives CARSSWRLREGPLQETQYF. The chain employs TRBV5-3 and TRBJ2-5; 9 bases agree with TRBD2. TRBV5-3 is treated as an ORF (open reading frame) with a function not yet certain. This CDR3 is 19 amino acids long. The trim removed 3 bases at V and 1 base at J, leaving 16 bases unmatched.

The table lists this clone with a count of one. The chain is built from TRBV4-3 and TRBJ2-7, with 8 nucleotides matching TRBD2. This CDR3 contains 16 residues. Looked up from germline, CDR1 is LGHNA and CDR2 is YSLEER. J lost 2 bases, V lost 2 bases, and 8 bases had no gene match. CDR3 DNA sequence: TGCGCCAGCAGCCAAAAGACAACGGGAGGGGCCTACGAGCAGTACTTC. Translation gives CASSQKTTGGAYEQYF.

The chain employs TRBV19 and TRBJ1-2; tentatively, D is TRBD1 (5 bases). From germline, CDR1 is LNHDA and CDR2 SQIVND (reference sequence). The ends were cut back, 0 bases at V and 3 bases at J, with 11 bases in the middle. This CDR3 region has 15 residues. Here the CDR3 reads CASSIEAGRDYGYTF. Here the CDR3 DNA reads TGTGCCAGTAGTATAGAGGCAGGGAGGGACTATGGCTACACCTTC.

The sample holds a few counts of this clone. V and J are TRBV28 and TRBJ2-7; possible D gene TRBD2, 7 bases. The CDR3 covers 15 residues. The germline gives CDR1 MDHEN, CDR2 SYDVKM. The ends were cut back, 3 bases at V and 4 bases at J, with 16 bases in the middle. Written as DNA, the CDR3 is TGTGCCAGCAGTTTGCGCGGGGGCGGAGGATACGAGCAGTACTTC. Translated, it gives CASSLRGGGGYEQYF.

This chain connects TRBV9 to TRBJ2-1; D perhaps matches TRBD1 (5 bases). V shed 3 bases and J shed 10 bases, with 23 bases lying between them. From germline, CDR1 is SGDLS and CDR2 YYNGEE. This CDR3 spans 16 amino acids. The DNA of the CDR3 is TGTGCCAGCAGCGGTGGGTGGAGACAGTTAGTTGAAGAGCAGTTCTTC. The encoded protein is CASSGGWRQLVEEQFF.

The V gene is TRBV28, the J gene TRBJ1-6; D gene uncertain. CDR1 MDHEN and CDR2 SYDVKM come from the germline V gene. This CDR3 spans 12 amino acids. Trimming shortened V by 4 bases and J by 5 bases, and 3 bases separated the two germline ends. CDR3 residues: CASSSNNSPLHF. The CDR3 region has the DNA TGTGCCAGCAGTTCTAATAATTCACCCCTCCACTTT.

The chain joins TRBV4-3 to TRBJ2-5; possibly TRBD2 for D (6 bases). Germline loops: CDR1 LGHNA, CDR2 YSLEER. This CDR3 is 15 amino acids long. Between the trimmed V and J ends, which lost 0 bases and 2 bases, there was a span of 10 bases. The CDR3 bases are TGCGCCAGCAGCCAAGAGGGACTGATGCAAGAGACCCAGTACTTC. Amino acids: CASSQEGLMQETQYF.

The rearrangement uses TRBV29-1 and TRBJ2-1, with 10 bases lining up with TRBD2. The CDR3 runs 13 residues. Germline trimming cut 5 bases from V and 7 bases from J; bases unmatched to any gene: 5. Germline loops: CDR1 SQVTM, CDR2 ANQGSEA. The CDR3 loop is CSVSSGSENEQFF. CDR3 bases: TGCAGCGTTTCTAGCGGGAGCGAAAATGAGCAGTTCTTC.

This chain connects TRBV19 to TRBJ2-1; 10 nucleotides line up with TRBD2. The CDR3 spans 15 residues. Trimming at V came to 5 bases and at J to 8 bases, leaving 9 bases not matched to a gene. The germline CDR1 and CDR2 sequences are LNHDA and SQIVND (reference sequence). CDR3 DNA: TGTGCCAGTAGTCAACGACTAGCGGGTTCCGATGAGCAGTTCTTC. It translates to CASSQRLAGSDEQFF.

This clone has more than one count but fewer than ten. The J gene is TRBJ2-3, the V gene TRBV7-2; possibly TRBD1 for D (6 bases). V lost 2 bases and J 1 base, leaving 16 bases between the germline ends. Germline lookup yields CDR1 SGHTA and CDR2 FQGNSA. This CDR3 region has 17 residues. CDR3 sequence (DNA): TGTGCCAGCAGCTTAATTACCGGAGCAGGGGGCACAGATACGCAGTATTTT. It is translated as CASSLITGAGGTDTQYF.

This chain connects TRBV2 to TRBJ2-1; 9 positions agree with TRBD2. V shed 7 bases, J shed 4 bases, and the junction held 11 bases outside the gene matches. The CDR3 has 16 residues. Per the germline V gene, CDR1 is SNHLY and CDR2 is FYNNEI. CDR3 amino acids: CASTENRLADYNEQFF. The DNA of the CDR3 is TGTGCCAGCACCGAGAATAGACTAGCGGATTACAATGAGCAGTTCTTC.

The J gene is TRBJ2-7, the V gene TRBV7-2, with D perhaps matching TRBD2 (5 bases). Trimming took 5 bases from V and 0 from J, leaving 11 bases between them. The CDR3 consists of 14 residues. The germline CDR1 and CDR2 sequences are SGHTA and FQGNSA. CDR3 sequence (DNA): TGTGCCAGCAGCCAGGACTTTAGCTCCTACGAGCAGTACTTC. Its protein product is CASSQDFSSYEQYF.

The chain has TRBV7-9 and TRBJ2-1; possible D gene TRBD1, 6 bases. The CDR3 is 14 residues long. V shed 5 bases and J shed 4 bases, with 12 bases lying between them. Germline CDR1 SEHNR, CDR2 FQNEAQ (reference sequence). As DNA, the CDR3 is TGTGCCAGCAGCCCGCGGACAGAGTACAATGAGCAGTTCTTC. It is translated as CASSPRTEYNEQFF.

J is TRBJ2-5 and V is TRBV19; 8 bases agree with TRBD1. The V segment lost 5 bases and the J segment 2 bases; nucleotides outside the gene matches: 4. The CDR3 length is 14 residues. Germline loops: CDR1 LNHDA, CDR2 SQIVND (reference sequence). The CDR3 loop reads CASSVGQGQETQYF. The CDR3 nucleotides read TGTGCCAGTAGTGTCGGACAGGGACAAGAGACCCAGTACTTC. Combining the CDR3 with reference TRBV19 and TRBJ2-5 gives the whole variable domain DGGITQSPKYLFRKEGQNVTLSCEQNLNHDAMYWYRQDPGQGLRLIYYSQIVNDFQKGDIAEGYSVSREKKESFPLTVTSAQKNPTAFYLCASSVGQGQETQYFGPGTRLLVL.

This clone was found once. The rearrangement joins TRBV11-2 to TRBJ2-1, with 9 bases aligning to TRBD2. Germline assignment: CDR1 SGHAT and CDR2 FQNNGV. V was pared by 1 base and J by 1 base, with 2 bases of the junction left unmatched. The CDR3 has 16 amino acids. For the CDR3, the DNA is TGTGCCAGCAGCTTAGTAGCGGGAGCTTCCTACAATGAGCAGTTCTTC. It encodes CASSLVAGASYNEQFF.

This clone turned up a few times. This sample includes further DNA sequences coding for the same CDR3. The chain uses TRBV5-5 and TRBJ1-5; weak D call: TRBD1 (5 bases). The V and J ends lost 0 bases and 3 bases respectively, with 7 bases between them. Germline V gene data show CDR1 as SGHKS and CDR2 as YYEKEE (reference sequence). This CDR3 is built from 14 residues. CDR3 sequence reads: CASSLGQYNQPQHF. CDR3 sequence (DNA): TGTGCCAGCAGCTTGGGACAGTACAATCAGCCCCAGCATTTT.

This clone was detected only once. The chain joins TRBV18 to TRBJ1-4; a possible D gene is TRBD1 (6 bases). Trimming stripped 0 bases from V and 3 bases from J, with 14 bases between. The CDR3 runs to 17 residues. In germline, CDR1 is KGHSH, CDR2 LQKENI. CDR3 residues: CASSPPGPRGSNEKLFF. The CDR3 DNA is TGTGCCAGCTCACCACCGGGACCCAGGGGCTCTAATGAAAAACTGTTTTTT.

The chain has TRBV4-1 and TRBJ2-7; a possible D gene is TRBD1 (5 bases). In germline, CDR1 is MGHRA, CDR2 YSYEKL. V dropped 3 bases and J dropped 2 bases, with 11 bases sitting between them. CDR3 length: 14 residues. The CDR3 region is CASSQMGQAYEQYF. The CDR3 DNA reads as TGCGCCAGCAGCCAGATGGGGCAGGCCTACGAGCAGTACTTC.

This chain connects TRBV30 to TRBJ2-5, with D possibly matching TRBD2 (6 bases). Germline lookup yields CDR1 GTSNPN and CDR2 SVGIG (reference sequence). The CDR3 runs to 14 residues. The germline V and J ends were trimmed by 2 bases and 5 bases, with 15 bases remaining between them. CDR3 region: CAWSPRRVGETQYF. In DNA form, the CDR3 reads TGTGCCTGGAGTCCGCGGAGGGTAGGGGAGACCCAGTACTTC.

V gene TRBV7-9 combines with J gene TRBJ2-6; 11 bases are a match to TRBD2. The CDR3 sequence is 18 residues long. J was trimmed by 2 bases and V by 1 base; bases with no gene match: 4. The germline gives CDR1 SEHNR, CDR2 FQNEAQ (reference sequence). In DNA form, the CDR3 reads TGTGCCAGCAGCTTAGGACTAGCGGGAAGGGCTGGGGCCAACGTCCTGACTTTC. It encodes CASSLGLAGRAGANVLTF.

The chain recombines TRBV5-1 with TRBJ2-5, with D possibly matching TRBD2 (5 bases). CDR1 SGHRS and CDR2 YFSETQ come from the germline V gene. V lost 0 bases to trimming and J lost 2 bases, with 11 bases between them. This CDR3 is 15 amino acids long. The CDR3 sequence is CASSLGASQQETQYF. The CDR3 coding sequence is TGCGCCAGCAGCTTGGGAGCTAGCCAACAAGAGACCCAGTACTTC.

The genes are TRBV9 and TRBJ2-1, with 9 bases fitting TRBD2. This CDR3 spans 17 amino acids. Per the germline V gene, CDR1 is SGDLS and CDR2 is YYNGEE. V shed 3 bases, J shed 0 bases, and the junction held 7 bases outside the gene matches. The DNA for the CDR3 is TGTGCCAGCAGCGAGACTAGCGGCCATAGCTCCTACAATGAGCAGTTCTTC. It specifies CASSETSGHSSYNEQFF. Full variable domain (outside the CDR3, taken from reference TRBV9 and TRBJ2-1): DSGVTQTPKHLITATGQRVTLRCSPRSGDLSVYWYQQSLDQGLQFLIQYYNGEERAKGNILERFSAQQFPDLHSELNLSSLELGDSALYFCASSETSGHSSYNEQFFGPGTRLTVL.

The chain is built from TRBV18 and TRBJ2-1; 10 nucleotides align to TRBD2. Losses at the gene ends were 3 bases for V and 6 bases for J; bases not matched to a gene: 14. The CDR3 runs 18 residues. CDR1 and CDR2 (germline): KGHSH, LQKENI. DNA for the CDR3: TGTGCCAGCTCACCTCGCTCAGCTAGCGGGAGTTTGGGCAATGAGCAGTTCTTC. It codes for CASSPRSASGSLGNEQFF.

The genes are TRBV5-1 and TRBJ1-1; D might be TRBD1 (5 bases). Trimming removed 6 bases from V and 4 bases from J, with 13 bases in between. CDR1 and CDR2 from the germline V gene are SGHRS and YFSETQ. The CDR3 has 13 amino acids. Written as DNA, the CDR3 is TGCGCCAGCAAGACAGATCAAATCACTGAAGCTTTCTTT. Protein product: CASKTDQITEAFF.

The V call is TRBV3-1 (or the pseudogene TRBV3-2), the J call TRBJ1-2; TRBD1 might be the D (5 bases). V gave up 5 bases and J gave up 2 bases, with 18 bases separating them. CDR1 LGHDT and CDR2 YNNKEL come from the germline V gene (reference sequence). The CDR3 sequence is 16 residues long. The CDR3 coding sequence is TGTGCCAGCAGCTCGACCCCCAGGGTAAGGAACTATGGCTACACCTTC. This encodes CASSSTPRVRNYGYTF.

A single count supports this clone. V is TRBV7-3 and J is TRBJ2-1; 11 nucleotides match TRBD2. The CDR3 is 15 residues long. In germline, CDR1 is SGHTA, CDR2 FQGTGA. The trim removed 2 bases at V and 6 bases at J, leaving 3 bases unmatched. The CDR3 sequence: CASSLGSGRGNEQFF. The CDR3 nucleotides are TGTGCCAGCAGCTTAGGTAGCGGGAGGGGCAATGAGCAGTTCTTC.